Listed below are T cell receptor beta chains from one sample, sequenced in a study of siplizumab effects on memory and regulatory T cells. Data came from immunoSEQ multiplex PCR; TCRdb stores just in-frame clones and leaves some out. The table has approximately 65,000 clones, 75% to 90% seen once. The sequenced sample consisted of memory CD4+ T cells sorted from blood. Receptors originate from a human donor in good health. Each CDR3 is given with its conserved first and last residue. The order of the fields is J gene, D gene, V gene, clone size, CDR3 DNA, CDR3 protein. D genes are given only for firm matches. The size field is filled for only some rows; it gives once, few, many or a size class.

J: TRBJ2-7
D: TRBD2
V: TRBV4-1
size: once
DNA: TGCGCCAGCAGCCAAGCGGGACTAGCGGGGGGCAAGTCCTACGAGCAGTACTTC
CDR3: CASSQAGLAGGKSYEQYF

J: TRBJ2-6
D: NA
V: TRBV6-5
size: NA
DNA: TGTGCCAGCACCCTTACACCTGGGGCCAACGTCCTGACTTTC
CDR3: CASTLTPGANVLTF

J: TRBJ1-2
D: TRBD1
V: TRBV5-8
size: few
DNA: TGTGCCAGCAGCTTCGGGACAGGGAACTATGGCTACACCTTC
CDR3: CASSFGTGNYGYTF

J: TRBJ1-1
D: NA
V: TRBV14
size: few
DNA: TGTGCCAGCAGCCAGAACACTGAAGCTTTCTTT
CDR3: CASSQNTEAFF

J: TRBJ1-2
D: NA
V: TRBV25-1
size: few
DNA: TGTGCCAGCAGTGAACGGACCGGGTCCTCTTATGGCTACACCTTC
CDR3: CASSERTGSSYGYTF

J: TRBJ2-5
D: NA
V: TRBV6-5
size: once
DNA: TGTGCCAGCAGTTACTGGGACACGGGAGGAGAGACCCAGTACTTC
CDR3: CASSYWDTGGETQYF

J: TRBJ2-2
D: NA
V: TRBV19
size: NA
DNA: TGTGCCAGTAGTATAGATTTGTCCACCGGGGAGCTGTTTTTT
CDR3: CASSIDLSTGELFF

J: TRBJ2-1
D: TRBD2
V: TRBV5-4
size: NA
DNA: TGTGCCAGCAGCTTAGCGGGGGTAAATGAGCAGTTCTTC
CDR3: CASSLAGVNEQFF

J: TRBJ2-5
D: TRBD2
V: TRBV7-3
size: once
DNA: TGTGCCAGCAGCCAGGGACTAGCGTCTGTGGAGACCCAGTACTTC
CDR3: CASSQGLASVETQYF

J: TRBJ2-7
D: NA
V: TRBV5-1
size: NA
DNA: TGCGCCAGCAGCTTATGGGGGGCGGGCGAGCAGTACTTC
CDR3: CASSLWGAGEQYF

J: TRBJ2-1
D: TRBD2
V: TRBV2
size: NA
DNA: TGTGCCAGCAGTGTTTCTAGCGGGGGGGCTGAGCAGTTCTTC
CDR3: CASSVSSGGAEQFF

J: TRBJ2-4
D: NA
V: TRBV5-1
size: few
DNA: TGCGCCAGCAAACAAACGGCAAGGATAAACATTCAGTACTTC
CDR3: CASKQTARINIQYF

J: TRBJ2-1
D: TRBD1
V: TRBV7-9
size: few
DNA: TGTGCCAGCAGCTTGGGCAGGGGGGAGCAGTTCTTC
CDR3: CASSLGRGEQFF

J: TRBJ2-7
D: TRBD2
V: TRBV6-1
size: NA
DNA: TGTGCCAGCAGTGGACTAGCGGAGAGCTCCTACGAGCAGTACTTC
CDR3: CASSGLAESSYEQYF

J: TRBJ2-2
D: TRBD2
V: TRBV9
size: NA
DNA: TGTGCCAGCAGCGTCGGGACTAGCGGGAGAAAGACCGGGGAGCTGTTTTTT
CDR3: CASSVGTSGRKTGELFF

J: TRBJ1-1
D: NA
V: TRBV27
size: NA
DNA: TGTGCCAGCAGTTCCTACGGGGGATCAGTGAACACTGAAGCTTTCTTT
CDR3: CASSSYGGSVNTEAFF

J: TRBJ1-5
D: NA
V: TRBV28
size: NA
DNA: TGTGCCAGCGAGAGCGGCCAGGGGAGCCAGCCCCAGCATTTT
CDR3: CASESGQGSQPQHF

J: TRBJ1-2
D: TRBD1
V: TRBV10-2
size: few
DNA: TGCGCCAGCAGTGGGGACAGGTCTAACTATGGCTACACCTTC
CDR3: CASSGDRSNYGYTF

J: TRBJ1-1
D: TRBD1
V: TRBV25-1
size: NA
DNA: TGTGCCAGCAGTGAGCAGGGGGAGAACACTGAAGCTTTCTTT
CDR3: CASSEQGENTEAFF

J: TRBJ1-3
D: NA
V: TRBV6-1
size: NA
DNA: TGTGCCAGCAGTGTTAAGGGCAGCTCTGGAAACACCATATATTTT
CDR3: CASSVKGSSGNTIYF

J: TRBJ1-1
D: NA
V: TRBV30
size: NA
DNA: TGTGCCTGGAGTGAAAGTGTTTCCAGCCAGAACACTGAAGCTTTCTTT
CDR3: CAWSESVSSQNTEAFF

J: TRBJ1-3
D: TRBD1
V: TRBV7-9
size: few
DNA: TGTGCCAGCAGCTTGGACAAGGACAGGGGGCTAACCACCATATATTTT
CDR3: CASSLDKDRGLTTIYF

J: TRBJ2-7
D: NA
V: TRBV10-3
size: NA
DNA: TGTGCCATCAGTGACAGGGCCGGGATCTCCTACGAGCAGTACTTC
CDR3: CAISDRAGISYEQYF

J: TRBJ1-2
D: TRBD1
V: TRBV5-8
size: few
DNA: TGTGCCAGCAGCTTGGAGGGACAGAGCGTTATAGGCTACACCTTC
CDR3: CASSLEGQSVIGYTF

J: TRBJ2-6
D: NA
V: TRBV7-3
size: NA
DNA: TGTGCCAGCAGCCCTATATCCCCTGGGGCCAACGTCCTGACTTTC
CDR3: CASSPISPGANVLTF

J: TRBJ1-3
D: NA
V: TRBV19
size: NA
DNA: TGTGCCAGTAGCGCCGGGGGATCCTCTGGAAACACCATATATTTT
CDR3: CASSAGGSSGNTIYF

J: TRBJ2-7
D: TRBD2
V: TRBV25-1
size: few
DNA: TGTGCCAGCAGTAAACTAGCGGGAGGGGCCTACGAGCAGTACTTC
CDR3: CASSKLAGGAYEQYF

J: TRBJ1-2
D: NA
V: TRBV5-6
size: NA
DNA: TGTGCCAGCAGCTTTAGGGGCGTCAACTATGGCTACACCTTC
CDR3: CASSFRGVNYGYTF

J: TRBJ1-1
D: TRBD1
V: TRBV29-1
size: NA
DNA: TGCAGCGGGAGGGGACAGGGGAACACTGAAGCTTTCTTT
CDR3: CSGRGQGNTEAFF

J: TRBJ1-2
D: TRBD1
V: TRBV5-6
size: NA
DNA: TGTGCCAGCAGCGGGGACAGAGCTAACTATGGCTACACCTTC
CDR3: CASSGDRANYGYTF

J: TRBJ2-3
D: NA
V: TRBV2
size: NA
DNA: TGTGCCAGCAGTGAAGCGAGGGGGATGGCGGGGGATACGCAGTATTTT
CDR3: CASSEARGMAGDTQYF

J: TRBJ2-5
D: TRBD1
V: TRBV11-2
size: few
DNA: TGTGCCAGCAGCCGCGGGACAGGGCAACGAGAGACCCAGTACTTC
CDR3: CASSRGTGQRETQYF

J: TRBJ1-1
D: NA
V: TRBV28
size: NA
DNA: TGTGCCAGCAGGGACAGAGGGATGAACACTGAAGCTTTCTTT
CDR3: CASRDRGMNTEAFF

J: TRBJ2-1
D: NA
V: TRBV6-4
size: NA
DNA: TGTGCCAGCAGTGACCTTTATCTGGGGGTTGAGCAGTTCTTC
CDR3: CASSDLYLGVEQFF

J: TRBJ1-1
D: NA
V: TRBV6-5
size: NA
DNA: TGTGCCAGCAGTTACGGCAGGGTAAACACTGAAGCTTTCTTT
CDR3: CASSYGRVNTEAFF

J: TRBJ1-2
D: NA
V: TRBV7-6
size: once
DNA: TGTGCCAGCAACTTAGAACCCTTTGGTGGGAGGTATTCGGGCATGGGGTATGGCTACACCTTC
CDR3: CASNLEPFGGRYSGMGYGYTF

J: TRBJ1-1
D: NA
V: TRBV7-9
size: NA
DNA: TGTGCCAGCCTATCCTTCTTGAACACTGAAGCTTTCTTT
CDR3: CASLSFLNTEAFF

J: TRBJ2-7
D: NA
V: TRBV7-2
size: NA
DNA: TGTGCCAGCAGTTATGCCTACGAGCAGTACTTC
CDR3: CASSYAYEQYF

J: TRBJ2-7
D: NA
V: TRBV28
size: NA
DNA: TGTGCCAGCACATCGAATGCGGACAGCTCCTACGAGCAGTACTTC
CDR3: CASTSNADSSYEQYF

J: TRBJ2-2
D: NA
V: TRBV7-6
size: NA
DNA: TGTGCCAGCAGCTTAACCTTTGACGGGAACACCGGGGAGCTGTTTTTT
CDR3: CASSLTFDGNTGELFF

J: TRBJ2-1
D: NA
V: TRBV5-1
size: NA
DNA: TGCGCCACAGCGGCAGGGTCCTACAATGAGCAGTTCTTC
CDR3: CATAAGSYNEQFF

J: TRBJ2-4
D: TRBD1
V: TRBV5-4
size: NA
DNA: TGTGCCAGCAGCTTTCCGCCTCCGGGACAGGGGGCGTACATTCAGTACTTC
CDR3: CASSFPPPGQGAYIQYF

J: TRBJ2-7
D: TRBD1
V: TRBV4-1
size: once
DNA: TGCGCCAGCAGTGGGGACAGGGGCCAGCAGTACTTC
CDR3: CASSGDRGQQYF

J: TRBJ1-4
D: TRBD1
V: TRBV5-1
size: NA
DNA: TGCGCCAGCAGCTGGCAGGGGGAGAATGAAAAACTGTTTTTT
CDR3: CASSWQGENEKLFF

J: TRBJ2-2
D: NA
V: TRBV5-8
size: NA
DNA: TGTGCCAGCAGCTTGTCAGGGTTCGCCGGGGAGCTGTTTTTT
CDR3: CASSLSGFAGELFF

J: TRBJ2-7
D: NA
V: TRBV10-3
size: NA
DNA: TGTGCCATCAGTGAGTCTCAGGGTGGGATGTTCGGGGAGCAGTACTTC
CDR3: CAISESQGGMFGEQYF

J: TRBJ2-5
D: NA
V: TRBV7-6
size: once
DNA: TGTGCCAGCAGCTTAGGCAGCAAACTGCGGGAGACCCAGTACTTC
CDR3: CASSLGSKLRETQYF

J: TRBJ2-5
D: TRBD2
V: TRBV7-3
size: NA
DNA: TGTGCCAGCAGCTTCCTAGCGGAACCCCAAGAGACCCAGTACTTC
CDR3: CASSFLAEPQETQYF

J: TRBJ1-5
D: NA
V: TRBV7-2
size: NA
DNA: TGTGCCAGCAGCCTCCAGCAAGGTCAGCCCCAGCATTTT
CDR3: CASSLQQGQPQHF

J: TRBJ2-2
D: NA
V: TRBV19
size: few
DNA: TGTGCCAGTAGTATGGGGTCTACGTTAGCGTCGGACACCGGGGAGCTGTTTTTT
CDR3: CASSMGSTLASDTGELFF

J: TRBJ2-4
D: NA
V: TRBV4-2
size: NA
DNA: TGTGCCAGCAGCCAAGGAACGGAGGTGGCCAAAAACATTCAGTACTTC
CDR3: CASSQGTEVAKNIQYF